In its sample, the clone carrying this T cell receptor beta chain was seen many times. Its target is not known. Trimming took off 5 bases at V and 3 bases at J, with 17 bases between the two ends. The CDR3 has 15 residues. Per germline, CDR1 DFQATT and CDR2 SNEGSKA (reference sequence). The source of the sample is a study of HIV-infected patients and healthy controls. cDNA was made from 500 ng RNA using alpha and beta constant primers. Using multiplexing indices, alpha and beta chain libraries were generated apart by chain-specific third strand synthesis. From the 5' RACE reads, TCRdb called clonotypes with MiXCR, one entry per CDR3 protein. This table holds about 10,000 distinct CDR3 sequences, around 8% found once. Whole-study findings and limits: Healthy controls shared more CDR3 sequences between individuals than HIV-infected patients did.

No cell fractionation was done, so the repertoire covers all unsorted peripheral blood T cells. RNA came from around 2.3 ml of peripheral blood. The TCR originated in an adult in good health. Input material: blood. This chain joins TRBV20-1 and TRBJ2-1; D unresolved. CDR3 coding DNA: TGCAGTGCTCCCCCCCCCAGCGCGTACTACAATGAGCAGTTCTTC. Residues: CSAPPPSAYYNEQFF.